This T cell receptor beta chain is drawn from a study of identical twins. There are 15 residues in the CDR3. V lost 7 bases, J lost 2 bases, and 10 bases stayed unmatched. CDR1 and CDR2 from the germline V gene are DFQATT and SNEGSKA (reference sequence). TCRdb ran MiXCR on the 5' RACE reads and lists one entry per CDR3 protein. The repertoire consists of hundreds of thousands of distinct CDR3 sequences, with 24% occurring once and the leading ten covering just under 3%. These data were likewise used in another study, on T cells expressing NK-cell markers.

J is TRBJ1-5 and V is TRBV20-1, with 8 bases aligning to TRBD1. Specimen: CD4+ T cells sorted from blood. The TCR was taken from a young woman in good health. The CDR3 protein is CSGRAGGVGNQPQHF. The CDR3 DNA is TGCAGTGGACGGGCAGGGGGCGTCGGCAATCAGCCCCAGCATTTT.